One sample yielded the 26 T cell receptor beta chains listed below, sequenced in a study of T cell changes during pregnancy in multiple sclerosis. Some clones are missing from TCRdb's copy, which holds only in-frame ones; the method was immunoSEQ multiplex PCR. Counted here are tens of thousands of clones, roughly nine tenths occurring once; the ten biggest clones make up 0.45% to 0.6%. Specimen: CD4+ T cells from peripheral blood mononuclear cells, collected in the first trimester of pregnancy. The receptors were gathered from a female donor with multiple sclerosis, enrolled in a pregnancy study.

This rearrangement joins TRBV20-1 to TRBJ2-5, with D perhaps TRBD1 (5 bases). V gave up 6 bases and J gave up 10 bases, with 12 bases separating them. CDR3 length equals 10 residues. Looked up from germline, CDR1 is DFQATT and CDR2 is SNEGSKA (reference sequence). The CDR3 region is CSAQGRFQYF. CDR3 in DNA: TGCAGTGCCCAGGGCAGATTCCAGTACTTC.

This chain links TRBV29-1 with TRBJ1-4; no clear D gene. Germline V gene lookup returns CDR1 SQVTM and CDR2 ANQGSEA. The V and J ends lost 7 bases and 0 bases respectively, with 12 bases between them. The CDR3 extends over 14 amino acids. The chain's CDR3 is CSASPGTTNEKLFF. CDR3 DNA: TGCAGCGCCTCACCCGGGACAACTAATGAAAAACTGTTTTTT.

The chain employs TRBV19 and TRBJ1-6; 10 bases agree with TRBD1. From germline, CDR1 is LNHDA and CDR2 SQIVND (reference sequence). The CDR3 is made up of 20 amino acids. Trimming removed 3 bases from V and 3 bases from J; junction bases left unmatched: 14. CDR3 bases: TGTGCCAGTAGTATCTCCCCGCCGACAGGGGGCAATCTCTATAATTCACCCCTCCACTTT. Protein product: CASSISPPTGGNLYNSPLHF.

The chain carries TRBV4-1 and TRBJ2-1; 10 bases map to TRBD1. Germline assignment: CDR1 MGHRA and CDR2 YSYEKL. The J segment lost 8 bases and the V segment lost 3 bases, leaving 7 bases of the junction unmatched. CDR3 length equals 15 residues. CDR3 DNA sequence: TGCGCCAGCAGCCAGGCGGGACAGGGGCTCCATGAGCAGTTCTTC. Amino acid sequence: CASSQAGQGLHEQFF.

V and J are TRBV14 and TRBJ1-1; possible D gene TRBD1, 6 bases. This CDR3 has 12 amino acids. Germline CDR1 is SGHDN and CDR2 is FVKESK. V dropped 1 base and J dropped 10 bases, with 10 bases sitting between them. The CDR3 DNA is TGTGCCAGCAGCCAAGTCCCAGGGGCAGCTTTCTTT. Protein product: CASSQVPGAAFF.

The V gene is TRBV13, the J gene TRBJ2-7; 13 bases align to TRBD2. This CDR3 is built from 17 residues. Germline V CDR1 and CDR2: PRHDT, FYEKMQ (reference sequence). After removal of 0 bases from V and 7 bases from J, the junction contained 9 bases not matched to a gene. The CDR3 sequence: CASSLGGTSGAPGEQYF. In DNA form, the CDR3 reads TGTGCCAGCAGCTTAGGAGGGACTAGCGGGGCACCAGGGGAGCAGTACTTC.

The chain carries TRBV5-8 and TRBJ2-7, with 10 bases aligning to TRBD1. The V segment lost 4 bases and the J segment 3 bases; nucleotides outside the gene matches: 4. CDR1 and CDR2 from the germline V gene are SGHTS and YDEGEE. The CDR3 is 14 amino acids. CDR3 bases: TGTGCCAGCAGCAAAGGACAGGGGGTCTACGAGCAGTACTTC. Protein product: CASSKGQGVYEQYF.

This chain uses TRBV5-4 with TRBJ1-3; D not resolved. The V gene's germline CDR1 is SGHNT and CDR2 YYREEE (reference sequence). V dropped 3 bases and J dropped 0 bases, with 19 bases sitting between them. The CDR3 is 18 amino acids. The CDR3 DNA reads as TGTGCCAGCAGCTCCTTCGACTACGGCACCTACTCTGGAAACACCATATATTTT. Translating it yields CASSSFDYGTYSGNTIYF.

This chain links TRBV5-8 with TRBJ2-3; 15 bases are shared with TRBD2. Trimming at V came to 4 bases and at J to 10 bases, leaving 7 bases not matched to a gene. Germline V CDR1 and CDR2: SGHTS, YDEGEE. The CDR3 is made up of 15 amino acids. The CDR3 reads CASSTGLAGGQAQYF. The CDR3 DNA reads as TGTGCCAGCAGCACGGGACTAGCGGGGGGCCAGGCGCAGTATTTT.

The chain recombines TRBV5-1 with TRBJ2-2; 8 nucleotides line up with TRBD2. Germline loops: CDR1 SGHRS, CDR2 YFSETQ. V shed 1 base and J 2 bases; nucleotides not matched to a gene: 4. The CDR3 sequence is 16 residues long. The chain's CDR3 is CASSLLAGGNTGELFF. The CDR3 coding sequence is TGCGCCAGCAGCTTGTTGGCGGGAGGTAACACCGGGGAGCTGTTTTTT.

CDR3 sequence reads: CASSEYGGGQETQYF. CDR3 DNA sequence: TGTGCCAGCAGTGAATATGGGGGGGGACAAGAGACCCAGTACTTC. The chain is built from TRBV25-1 and TRBJ2-5, with TRBD2 identical over 7 bases. With 0 bases clipped from V and 2 bases from J, the junction kept 3 bases outside the gene matches. In germline, CDR1 is MGHDK, CDR2 SYGVNS. The CDR3 is 15 residues long.

In DNA form, the CDR3 reads TGTGCCCATACGGGAGGCGTCCCCTATGGCTACACCTTC. Protein sequence: CAHTGGVPYGYTF. The chain links TRBV30 to TRBJ1-2; D uncertain. CDR1 is GTSNPN, CDR2 SVGIG, per germline (reference sequence). The CDR3 spans 13 residues. V was pared by 8 bases and J by 4 bases, with 17 bases between.

This chain connects TRBV2 to TRBJ2-7, with 8 bases lining up with TRBD2. Trimming at V came to 2 bases and at J to 7 bases, leaving 16 bases not matched to a gene. CDR1 is SNHLY and CDR2 is FYNNEI in the germline V gene. CDR3 length: 17 residues. This CDR3 reads CASSEISLTGGPREQYF. CDR3 bases: TGTGCCAGCAGTGAAATTAGCCTTACGGGGGGGCCCAGAGAGCAGTACTTC.

The J gene is TRBJ1-2, the V gene TRBV2; TRBD1 is a possible D gene (6 bases). CDR1 and CDR2 (germline): SNHLY, FYNNEI. This CDR3 comprises 15 residues. Between the trimmed V and J ends, which lost 5 bases and 8 bases, there was a span of 21 bases. The CDR3 DNA reads TGTGCCAGCAGTCCAAGTGGACAGTCTTTGGAGGGCTACACCTTC. Translated: CASSPSGQSLEGYTF.

The V and J genes are TRBV7-9 and TRBJ1-3, with D tentatively TRBD1 (5 bases). CDR3 length equals 15 residues. V gave up 5 bases and J gave up 3 bases, with 14 bases separating them. Germline CDR1 is SEHNR and CDR2 is FQNEAQ (reference sequence). The DNA for the CDR3 is TGTGCCAGCAGCCTACCGGGGGGTCGTGGAAACACCATATATTTT. Amino acids: CASSLPGGRGNTIYF. Full variable domain (missing parts from reference TRBV7-9 and TRBJ1-3): DTGVSQNPRHKITKRGQNVTFRCDPISEHNRLYWYRQTLGQGPEFLTYFQNEAQLEKSRLLSDRFSAERPKGSFSTLEIQRTEQGDSAMYLCASSLPGGRGNTIYFGEGSWLTVV.

The chain couples TRBV4-2 to TRBJ2-2; 9 bases fit TRBD1. In germline, CDR1 is LGHNA, CDR2 YNFKEQ. The trim removed 0 bases at V and 4 bases at J, leaving 6 bases unmatched. The CDR3 sequence is 17 residues long. The CDR3 is CASSQETGGLSTGELFF. Here the CDR3 DNA reads TGTGCCAGCAGCCAAGAAACAGGGGGCTTGAGCACCGGGGAGCTGTTTTTT.

The rearrangement joins TRBV30 to TRBJ2-3, with 7 bases lining up with TRBD1. With 5 bases clipped from V and 4 bases from J, the junction kept 0 bases outside the gene matches. There are 11 residues in the CDR3. Looked up from germline, CDR1 is GTSNPN and CDR2 is SVGIG (reference sequence). The CDR3 sequence is CAWGTADTQYF. Written as DNA, the CDR3 is TGTGCCTGGGGGACAGCAGATACGCAGTATTTT.

V gene TRBV7-3 combines with J gene TRBJ2-3; tentatively, D is TRBD1 (6 bases). Germline V gene lookup returns CDR1 SGHTA and CDR2 FQGTGA. The length of the CDR3 is 17 residues. Trimming stripped 10 bases from V and 0 bases from J, with 23 bases between. CDR3 sequence (DNA): TGTGCCACCAGGGGCGGAGGATCCATGACTAGCACAGATACGCAGTATTTT. It translates to CATRGGGSMTSTDTQYF.

This rearrangement joins TRBV5-4 to TRBJ1-1; 10 bases are a match to TRBD1. The ends lost 4 bases at V and 1 base at J; junction bases unmatched: 4. The CDR3 spans 15 residues. CDR1 is SGHNT, CDR2 YYREEE, per germline (reference sequence). This chain's CDR3 is CASSGRTGGNTEAFF. In DNA, the CDR3 is TGTGCCAGCAGCGGACGGACAGGGGGGAACACTGAAGCTTTCTTT.

J is TRBJ1-2 and V is TRBV19, with D maybe TRBD1 (5 bases). Trimming pared 6 bases from V and 3 bases from J, leaving 14 bases between. The CDR3 has 14 amino acids. The V gene's germline CDR1 is LNHDA and CDR2 SQIVND (reference sequence). The CDR3 here is CASRKGAGYYGYTF. For the CDR3, the DNA is TGTGCCAGTAGAAAAGGGGCAGGGTACTATGGCTACACCTTC. Together with reference TRBV19 and TRBJ1-2, the CDR3 gives the full variable domain: DGGITQSPKYLFRKEGQNVTLSCEQNLNHDAMYWYRQDPGQGLRLIYYSQIVNDFQKGDIAEGYSVSREKKESFPLTVTSAQKNPTAFYLCASRKGAGYYGYTFGSGTRLTVV.

By share of the sample, this clone is medium-sized. V and J are TRBV4-3 and TRBJ1-1; possibly TRBD1 for D (5 bases). V was shortened by 4 bases and J by 11 bases, with 17 bases between the two germline ends. Germline values: CDR1 LGHNA, CDR2 YSLEER. This CDR3 is built from 13 residues. CDR3 sequence: CASSPGGGVVAFF. CDR3 nucleotide sequence: TGCGCCAGCAGCCCAGGCGGGGGGGTGGTGGCTTTCTTT.

The chain is built from TRBV4-2 and TRBJ2-1, with TRBD2 identical over 7 bases. The germline gives CDR1 LGHNA, CDR2 YNFKEQ. This CDR3 comprises 16 residues. Trimming removed 3 bases from V and 2 bases from J; junction bases left unmatched: 7. CDR3 sequence reads: CASSQALADPYNEQFF. The CDR3, as DNA: TGTGCCAGCAGCCAGGCTCTAGCGGACCCCTACAATGAGCAGTTCTTC.

The chain uses TRBV30 and TRBJ1-2; D might be TRBD1 (5 bases). In germline, CDR1 is GTSNPN, CDR2 SVGIG (reference sequence). The CDR3 consists of 12 residues. V was clipped by 2 bases and J by 8 bases, with 12 bases between them. CDR3 in DNA: TGTGCCTGGAGTATTCAGGGAGGAGGCTACACCTTC. This gives the protein CAWSIQGGGYTF.

J is TRBJ1-2 and V is TRBV6-1; D remains unclear. The CDR3 covers 12 residues. Trimming left V 4 bases short and J 7 bases short, with 10 bases between. Germline loops: CDR1 MNHNS, CDR2 SASEGT. The chain's CDR3 is CASSGSSGGYTF. The CDR3 DNA reads TGTGCCAGCAGTGGATCCTCGGGTGGCTACACCTTC.

This chain joins TRBV4-3 and TRBJ2-2; 15 nucleotides align to TRBD2. CDR1 and CDR2 from the germline V gene are LGHNA and YSLEER. This CDR3 has 17 amino acids. The junction had 3 bases not matched to a gene; V was cut back by 2 bases and J by 5 bases. CDR3 residues: CASSQRTSGGATGELFF. For the CDR3, the DNA is TGCGCCAGCAGCCAACGGACTAGCGGGGGGGCGACCGGGGAGCTGTTTTTT.

V gene TRBV4-2 combines with J gene TRBJ1-2; TRBD1 is a possible D gene (6 bases). With 6 bases removed from V and 4 bases from J, the gap between germline ends came to 15 bases. Germline V gives CDR1 LGHNA, CDR2 YNFKEQ. The CDR3 spans 14 residues. This CDR3 is CASREPVTGYGYTF. The CDR3 bases are TGTGCCAGCAGGGAACCAGTGACAGGCTATGGCTACACCTTC.